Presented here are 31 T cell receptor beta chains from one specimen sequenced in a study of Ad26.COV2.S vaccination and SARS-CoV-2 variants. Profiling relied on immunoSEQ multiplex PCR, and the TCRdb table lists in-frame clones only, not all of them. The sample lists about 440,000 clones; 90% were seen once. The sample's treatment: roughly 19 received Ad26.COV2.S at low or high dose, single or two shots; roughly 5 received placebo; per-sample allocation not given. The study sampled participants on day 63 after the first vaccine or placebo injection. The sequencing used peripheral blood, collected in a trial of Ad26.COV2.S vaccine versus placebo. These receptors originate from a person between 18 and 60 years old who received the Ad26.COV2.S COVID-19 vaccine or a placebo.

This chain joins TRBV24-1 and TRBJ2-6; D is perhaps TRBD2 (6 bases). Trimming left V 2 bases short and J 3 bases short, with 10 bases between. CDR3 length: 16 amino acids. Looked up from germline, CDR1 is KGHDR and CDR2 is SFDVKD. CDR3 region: CATSDSGDGGANVLTF. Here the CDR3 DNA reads TGTGCCACCAGTGATTCGGGGGATGGTGGGGCCAACGTCCTGACTTTC.

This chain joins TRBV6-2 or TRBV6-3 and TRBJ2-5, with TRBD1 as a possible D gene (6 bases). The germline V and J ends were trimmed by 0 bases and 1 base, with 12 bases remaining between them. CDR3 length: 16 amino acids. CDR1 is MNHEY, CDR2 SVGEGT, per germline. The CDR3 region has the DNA TGTGCCAGCAGTTACTCCGGGACATCAACCCAAGAGACCCAGTACTTC. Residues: CASSYSGTSTQETQYF.

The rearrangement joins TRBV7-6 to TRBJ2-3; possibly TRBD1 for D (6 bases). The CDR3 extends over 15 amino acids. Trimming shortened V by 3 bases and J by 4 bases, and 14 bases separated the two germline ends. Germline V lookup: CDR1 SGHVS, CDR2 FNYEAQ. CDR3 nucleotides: TGTGCCAGCAGCTTGTATCAGGGGTCGGCAGATACGCAGTATTTT. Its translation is CASSLYQGSADTQYF.

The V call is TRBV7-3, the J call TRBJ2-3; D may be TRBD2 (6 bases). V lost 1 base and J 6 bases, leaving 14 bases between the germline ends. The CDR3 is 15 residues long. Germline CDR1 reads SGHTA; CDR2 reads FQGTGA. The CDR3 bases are TGTGCCAGCAGCTTAAGGGGCGGGACGGAGGATACGCAGTATTTT. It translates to CASSLRGGTEDTQYF.

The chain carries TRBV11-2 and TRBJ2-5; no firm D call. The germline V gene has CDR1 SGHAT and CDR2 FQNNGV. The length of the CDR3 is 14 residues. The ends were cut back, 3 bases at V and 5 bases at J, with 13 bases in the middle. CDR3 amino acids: CASSFTDLGETQYF. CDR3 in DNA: TGTGCCAGCAGCTTTACTGACCTGGGGGAGACCCAGTACTTC.

In nucleotides, the CDR3 is TGTGCCACCAGCACAGCGGCGACAGGTGGCACAGATACGCAGTATTTT. Protein product: CATSTAATGGTDTQYF. The V gene is TRBV15, the J gene TRBJ2-3, with TRBD1 as a possible D gene (6 bases). Germline V lookup: CDR1 LNHNV, CDR2 YYDKDF (reference sequence). The CDR3 covers 16 residues. V was shortened by 4 bases and J by 1 base, with 15 bases between the two germline ends. The full variable domain, with the rest looked up from reference TRBV15 and TRBJ2-3, is DAMVIQNPRYQVTQFGKPVTLSCSQTLNHNVMYWYQQKSSQAPKLLFHYYDKDFNNEADTPDNFQSRRPNTSFCFLDIRSPGLGDTAMYLCATSTAATGGTDTQYFGPGTRLTVL.

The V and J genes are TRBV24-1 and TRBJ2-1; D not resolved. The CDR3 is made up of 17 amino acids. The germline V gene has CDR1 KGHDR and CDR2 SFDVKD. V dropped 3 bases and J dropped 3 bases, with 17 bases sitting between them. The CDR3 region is CATSDAPGPTIYNEQFF. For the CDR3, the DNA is TGTGCCACCAGTGATGCCCCCGGGCCCACTATCTACAATGAGCAGTTCTTC.

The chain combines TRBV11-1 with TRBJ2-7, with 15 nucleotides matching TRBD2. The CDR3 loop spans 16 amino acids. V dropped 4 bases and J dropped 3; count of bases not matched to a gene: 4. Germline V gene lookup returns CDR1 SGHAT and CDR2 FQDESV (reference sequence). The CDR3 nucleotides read TGTGCCAGCAGCTCAGGGACTAGCGGGAGGTTCTACGAGCAGTACTTC. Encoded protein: CASSSGTSGRFYEQYF.

The CDR3 spells CASSQDGGPYEQYF. For the CDR3, the DNA is TGTGCCAGCAGCCAAGATGGGGGCCCCTACGAGCAGTACTTC. The genes are TRBV14 and TRBJ2-7, with TRBD1 as a possible D gene (6 bases). CDR1 SGHDN and CDR2 FVKESK come from the germline V gene. There are 14 residues in the CDR3. Deletions cut 0 bases from V and 2 bases from J, with 8 bases between.

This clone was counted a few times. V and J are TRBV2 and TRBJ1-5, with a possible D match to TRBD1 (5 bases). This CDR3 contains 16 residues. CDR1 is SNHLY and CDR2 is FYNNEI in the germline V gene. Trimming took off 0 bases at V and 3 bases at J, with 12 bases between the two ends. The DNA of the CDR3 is TGTGCCAGCAGTGAAGCGCTCGGGGCAGACAATCAGCCCCAGCATTTT. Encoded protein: CASSEALGADNQPQHF.

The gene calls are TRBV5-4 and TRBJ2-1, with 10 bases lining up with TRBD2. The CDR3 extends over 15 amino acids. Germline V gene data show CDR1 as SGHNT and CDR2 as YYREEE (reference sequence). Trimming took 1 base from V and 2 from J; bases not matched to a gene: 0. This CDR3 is CASSLTSGAYNEQFF. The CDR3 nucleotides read TGTGCCAGCAGCTTGACTAGCGGGGCCTACAATGAGCAGTTCTTC.

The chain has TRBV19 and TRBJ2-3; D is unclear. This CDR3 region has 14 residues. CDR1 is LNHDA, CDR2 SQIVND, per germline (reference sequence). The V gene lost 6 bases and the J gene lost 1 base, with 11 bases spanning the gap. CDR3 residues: CASRPNYGTDTQYF. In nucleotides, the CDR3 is TGTGCCAGTAGACCAAACTACGGCACAGATACGCAGTATTTT.

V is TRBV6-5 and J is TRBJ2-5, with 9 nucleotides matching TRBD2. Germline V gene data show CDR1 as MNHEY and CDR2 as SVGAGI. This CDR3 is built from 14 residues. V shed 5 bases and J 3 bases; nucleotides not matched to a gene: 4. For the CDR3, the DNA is TGTGCCAGCAGTCCCGTAGCGGGAGAAGAGACCCAGTACTTC. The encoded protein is CASSPVAGEETQYF.

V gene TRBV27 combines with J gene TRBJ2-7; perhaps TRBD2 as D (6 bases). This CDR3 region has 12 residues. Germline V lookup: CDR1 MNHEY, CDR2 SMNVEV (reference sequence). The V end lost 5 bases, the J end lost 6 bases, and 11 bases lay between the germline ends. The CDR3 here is CASSLEGGEQYF. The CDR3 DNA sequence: TGTGCCAGCAGTCTGGAGGGAGGCGAGCAGTACTTC.

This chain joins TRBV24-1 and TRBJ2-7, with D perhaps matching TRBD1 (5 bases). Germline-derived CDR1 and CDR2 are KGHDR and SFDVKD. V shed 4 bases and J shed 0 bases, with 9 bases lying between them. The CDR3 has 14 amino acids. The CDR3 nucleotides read TGTGCCACCAGTGAGAGACAGCTCTCCTACGAGCAGTACTTC. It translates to CATSERQLSYEQYF.

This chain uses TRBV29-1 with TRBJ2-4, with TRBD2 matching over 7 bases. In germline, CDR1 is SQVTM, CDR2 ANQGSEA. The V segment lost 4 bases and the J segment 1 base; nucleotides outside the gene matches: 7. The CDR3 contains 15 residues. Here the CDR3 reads CSVVYSTSAKNIQYF. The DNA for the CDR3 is TGCAGCGTTGTGTATTCGACTAGCGCCAAAAACATTCAGTACTTC.

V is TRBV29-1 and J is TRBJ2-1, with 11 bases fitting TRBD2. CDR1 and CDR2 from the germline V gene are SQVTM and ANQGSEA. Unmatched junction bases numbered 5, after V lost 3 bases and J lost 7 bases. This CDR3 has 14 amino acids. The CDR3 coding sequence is TGCAGCGTTGATAAAACTAGCGGGAGTAATGAGCAGTTCTTC. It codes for CSVDKTSGSNEQFF.

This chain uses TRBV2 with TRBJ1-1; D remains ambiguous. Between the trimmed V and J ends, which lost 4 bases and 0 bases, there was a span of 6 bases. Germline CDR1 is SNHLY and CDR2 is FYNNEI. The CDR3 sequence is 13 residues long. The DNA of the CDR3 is TGTGCCAGCAGTGTGGAGATGAACACTGAAGCTTTCTTT. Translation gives CASSVEMNTEAFF. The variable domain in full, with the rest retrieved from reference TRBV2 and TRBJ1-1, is EPEVTQTPSHQVTQMGQEVILRCVPISNHLYFYWYRQILGQKVEFLVSFYNNEISEKSEIFDDQFSVERPDGSNFTLKIRSTKLEDSAMYFCASSVEMNTEAFFGQGTRLTVV.

The CDR3 here is CASSQGAGSTDTQYF. The CDR3 nucleotides read TGTGCCAGCAGCCAAGGGGCCGGGAGCACAGATACGCAGTATTTT. This chain uses TRBV4-2 with TRBJ2-3; D not certain. Germline V lookup: CDR1 LGHNA, CDR2 YNFKEQ. The V and J ends lost 1 base and 0 bases respectively, with 8 bases between them. This CDR3 has 15 amino acids.

Here the CDR3 DNA reads TGTGCCAGCAGCTTAAGGGAGAGCTCCTACGAGCAGTACTTC. As protein: CASSLRESSYEQYF. V is TRBV7-6 and J is TRBJ2-7; D possibly corresponds to TRBD2 (5 bases). This CDR3 spans 14 amino acids. Deletions cut 2 bases from V and 0 bases from J, with 8 bases between. Germline V gives CDR1 SGHVS, CDR2 FNYEAQ.

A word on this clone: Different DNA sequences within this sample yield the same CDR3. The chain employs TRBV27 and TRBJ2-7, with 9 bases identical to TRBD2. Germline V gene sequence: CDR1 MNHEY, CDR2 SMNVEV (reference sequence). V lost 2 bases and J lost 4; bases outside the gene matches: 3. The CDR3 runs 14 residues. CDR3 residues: CASSLAGGPYEQYF. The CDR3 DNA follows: TGTGCCAGCAGTTTAGCGGGAGGGCCATACGAGCAGTACTTC.

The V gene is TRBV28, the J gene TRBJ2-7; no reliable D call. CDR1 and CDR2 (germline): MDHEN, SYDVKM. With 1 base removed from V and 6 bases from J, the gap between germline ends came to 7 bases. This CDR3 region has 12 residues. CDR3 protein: CASSLYPLEQYF. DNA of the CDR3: TGTGCCAGCAGTTTATACCCGCTCGAGCAGTACTTC.

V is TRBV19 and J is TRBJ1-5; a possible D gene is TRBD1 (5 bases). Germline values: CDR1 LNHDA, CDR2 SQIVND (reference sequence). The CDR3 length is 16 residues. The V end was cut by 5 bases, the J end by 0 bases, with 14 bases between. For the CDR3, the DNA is TGTGCCAGTAGTGCGGATGACAGTTATAGCAATCAGCCCCAGCATTTT. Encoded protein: CASSADDSYSNQPQHF. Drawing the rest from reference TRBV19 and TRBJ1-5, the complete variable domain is DGGITQSPKYLFRKEGQNVTLSCEQNLNHDAMYWYRQDPGQGLRLIYYSQIVNDFQKGDIAEGYSVSREKKESFPLTVTSAQKNPTAFYLCASSADDSYSNQPQHFGDGTRLSIL.

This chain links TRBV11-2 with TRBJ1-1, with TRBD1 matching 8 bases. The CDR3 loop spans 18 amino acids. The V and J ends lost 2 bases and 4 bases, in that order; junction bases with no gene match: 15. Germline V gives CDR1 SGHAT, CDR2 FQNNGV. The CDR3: CASSLQIAGGQRSTEAFF. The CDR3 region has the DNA TGTGCCAGCAGCTTACAGATAGCAGGGGGCCAAAGGAGCACTGAAGCTTTCTTT.

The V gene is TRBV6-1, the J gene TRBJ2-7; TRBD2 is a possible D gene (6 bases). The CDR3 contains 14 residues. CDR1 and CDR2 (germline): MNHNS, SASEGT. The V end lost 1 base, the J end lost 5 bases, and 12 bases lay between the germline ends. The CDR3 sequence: CASSEVGTLNEQYF. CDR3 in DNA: TGTGCCAGCAGTGAAGTGGGGACTTTAAACGAGCAGTACTTC.

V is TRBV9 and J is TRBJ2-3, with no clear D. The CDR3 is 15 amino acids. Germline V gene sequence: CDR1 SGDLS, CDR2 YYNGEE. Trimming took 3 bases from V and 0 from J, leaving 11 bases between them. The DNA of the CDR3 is TGTGCCAGCAGCGGACCAGCGTCTAGCACAGATACGCAGTATTTT. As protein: CASSGPASSTDTQYF. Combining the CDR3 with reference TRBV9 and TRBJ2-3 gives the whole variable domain DSGVTQTPKHLITATGQRVTLRCSPRSGDLSVYWYQQSLDQGLQFLIQYYNGEERAKGNILERFSAQQFPDLHSELNLSSLELGDSALYFCASSGPASSTDTQYFGPGTRLTVL.

The CDR3 coding sequence is TGTGCCAGCTGGGGGAGGGGAAATAGCAATCAGCCCCAGCATTTT. Translated, it gives CASWGRGNSNQPQHF. This chain links TRBV6-5 with TRBJ1-5, with D possibly TRBD1 on 5 matching bases. V was clipped by 8 bases and J by 0 bases, with 14 bases between them. The CDR3 loop spans 15 amino acids. Per the germline V gene, CDR1 is MNHEY and CDR2 is SVGAGI.

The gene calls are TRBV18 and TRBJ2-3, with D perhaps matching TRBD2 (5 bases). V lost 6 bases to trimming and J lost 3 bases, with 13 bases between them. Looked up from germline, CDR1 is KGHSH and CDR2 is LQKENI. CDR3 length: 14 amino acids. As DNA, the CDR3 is TGTGCCAGCTCCCAAGCCCTAGCAACAGATACGCAGTATTTT. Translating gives CASSQALATDTQYF.

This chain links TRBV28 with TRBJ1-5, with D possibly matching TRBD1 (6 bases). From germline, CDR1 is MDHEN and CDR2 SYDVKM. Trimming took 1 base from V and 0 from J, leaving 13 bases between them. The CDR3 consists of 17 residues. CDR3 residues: CASSLLDSHLSNQPQHF. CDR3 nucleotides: TGTGCCAGCAGTTTATTGGACAGCCACCTTAGCAATCAGCCCCAGCATTTT.

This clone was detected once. The CDR3 sequence is CASRLPGLAGDEQFF. The CDR3 coding sequence is TGTGCCAGCAGACTACCGGGACTAGCGGGAGATGAGCAGTTCTTC. The V and J genes are TRBV28 and TRBJ2-1; the match to TRBD2 covers 14 bases. This CDR3 has 15 residues. The ends lost 6 bases at V and 8 bases at J; junction bases unmatched: 6. CDR1 and CDR2 (germline): MDHEN, SYDVKM.

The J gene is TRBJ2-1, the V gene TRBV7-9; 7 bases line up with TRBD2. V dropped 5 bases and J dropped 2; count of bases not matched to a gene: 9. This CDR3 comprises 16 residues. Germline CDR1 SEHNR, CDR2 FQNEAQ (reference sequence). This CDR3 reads CASSRRGGGTYNEQFF. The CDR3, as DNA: TGTGCCAGCAGCCGAAGAGGCGGGGGAACCTACAATGAGCAGTTCTTC.